These 14 T cell receptor beta chains were sequenced from one sample in a study of a mutant IDH1 vaccine in newly diagnosed glioma. The time point: baseline, week 1 (first vaccination visit). The sample's treatment: pre-vaccination baseline after standard-of-care therapy. Here immunoSEQ multiplex PCR was the method, and the copy in TCRdb shows in-frame clones only, minus some. The table shows approximately 54,000 clones, with about four fifths occurring only once. Sequenced material: PBMCs, taken from a glioma patient treated with radiotherapy, temozolomide or both. All receptors come from a man aged 18 to 30 with glioma.

This clone has just a few counts. CDR3 sequence: CASSLSPTSGSDHEQYF. The CDR3 DNA reads as TGTGCCAGCAGCTTAAGTCCGACTAGCGGGAGTGACCACGAGCAGTACTTC. This chain connects TRBV7-9 to TRBJ2-7; 12 bases align to TRBD2. Germline CDR1 is SEHNR and CDR2 is FQNEAQ (reference sequence). V lost 2 bases, J lost 5 bases, and 10 bases stayed unmatched. This CDR3 region has 17 residues.

V usage is TRBV4-2 and J usage is TRBJ1-5; no firm D call. Germline assignment: CDR1 LGHNA and CDR2 YNFKEQ. Deletions cut 1 base from V and 8 bases from J, with 6 bases between. This CDR3 is 12 amino acids long. The CDR3, as DNA: TGTGCCAGCAGCCAAGGGTGGAAGCCCCAGCATTTT. It translates to CASSQGWKPQHF.

This chain links TRBV2 with TRBJ1-1; D is unresolved. V was trimmed by 11 bases and J by 1 base, leaving 14 bases between them. The germline V gene encodes CDR1 SNHLY and CDR2 FYNNEI. The CDR3 covers 13 residues. DNA for the CDR3: TGTGCCTCGTCCCCGTACGGGAACACTGAAGCTTTCTTT. Translated: CASSPYGNTEAFF.

This sequence joins TRBV2 and TRBJ1-5, with D uncertain. The CDR3 totals 13 residues. The V end was cut by 3 bases, the J end by 7 bases, with 10 bases between. Germline V gene lookup returns CDR1 SNHLY and CDR2 FYNNEI. The CDR3 is CASSDTRVQPQHF. For the CDR3, the DNA is TGTGCCAGCAGTGACACAAGGGTCCAGCCCCAGCATTTT.

The chain combines TRBV19 with TRBJ2-7; the match to TRBD1 covers 8 bases. The V gene's germline CDR1 is LNHDA and CDR2 SQIVND (reference sequence). The CDR3 sequence is 17 residues long. V gave up 4 bases and J gave up 6 bases; unmatched junction bases: 17. In DNA, the CDR3 is TGTGCCAGTAGTAGGAATACCAGGGGGCCGGCTAATCTCGAGCAGTACTTC. It translates to CASSRNTRGPANLEQYF.

J is TRBJ1-1 and V is TRBV6-5, with 8 bases identical to TRBD1. V trimming: 6 bases; J trimming: 0 bases; junction bases outside the gene matches: 3. CDR3 size: 14 residues. Per germline, CDR1 MNHEY and CDR2 SVGAGI. CDR3 nucleotides: TGTGCCAGCAGGGCAGGGGGCCTGAACACTGAAGCTTTCTTT. Amino acids: CASRAGGLNTEAFF.

The gene calls are TRBV13 and TRBJ2-7; tentatively, D is TRBD1 or TRBD2 (5 bases each). The CDR3 has 14 amino acids. Germline-derived CDR1 and CDR2 are PRHDT and FYEKMQ (reference sequence). V lost 5 bases, J lost 6 bases, and 17 bases lay in between. CDR3 DNA sequence: TGTGCCAGCAGCCGACGGGGCAAGGGAGCCGAGCAGTACTTC. Its translation: CASSRRGKGAEQYF.

This chain links TRBV5-1 with TRBJ2-5; D is ambiguous. Trimming removed 5 bases at V and 5 bases at J, with 10 bases between. The germline V gene encodes CDR1 SGHRS and CDR2 YFSETQ. This CDR3 is 12 amino acids long. The CDR3 nucleotides read TGCGCCAGCAGTAGGGTGGCCGAGACCCAGTACTTC. Protein sequence: CASSRVAETQYF.

The V call is TRBV4-1, the J call TRBJ1-4; D perhaps matches TRBD1 (6 bases). V was shortened by 0 bases and J by 7 bases, with 12 bases between the two germline ends. The CDR3 runs 15 residues. The V gene's germline CDR1 is MGHRA and CDR2 YSYEKL. The CDR3 coding sequence is TGCGCCAGCAGCCAAGAACGGGGGGCCGGTGAAAAACTGTTTTTT. Protein: CASSQERGAGEKLFF.

The chain uses TRBV4-3 and TRBJ1-2; a weak D match, TRBD1 (5 bases). Trimming removed 0 bases from V and 5 bases from J, with 16 bases in between. This CDR3 region has 16 residues. CDR1 is LGHNA, CDR2 YSLEER, per germline. The CDR3: CASSQEEGSGRYGYTF. CDR3 sequence (DNA): TGCGCCAGCAGCCAAGAAGAGGGGAGTGGGAGGTATGGCTACACCTTC.

The chain recombines TRBV19 with TRBJ2-7, with 7 bases matching TRBD2. This CDR3 comprises 15 residues. Germline CDR1 reads LNHDA; CDR2 reads SQIVND (reference sequence). The junction had 5 bases not matched to a gene; V was cut back by 3 bases and J by 0 bases. For the CDR3, the DNA is TGTGCCAGTAGTATCCCCGGCGGGAGCTCCTACGAGCAGTACTTC. As protein: CASSIPGGSSYEQYF.

This clone has just one count. The chain has TRBV2 and TRBJ2-3, with 15 bases aligning to TRBD2. The trim removed 2 bases at V and 1 base at J, leaving 1 base unmatched. CDR3 length: 17 amino acids. The germline CDR1 and CDR2 sequences are SNHLY and FYNNEI. The CDR3 here is CASSEWTSGRGTDTQYF. Here the CDR3 DNA reads TGTGCCAGCAGTGAATGGACTAGCGGGAGGGGCACAGATACGCAGTATTTT. Drawing the rest from reference TRBV2 and TRBJ2-3, the complete variable domain is EPEVTQTPSHQVTQMGQEVILRCVPISNHLYFYWYRQILGQKVEFLVSFYNNEISEKSEIFDDQFSVERPDGSNFTLKIRSTKLEDSAMYFCASSEWTSGRGTDTQYFGPGTRLTVL.

The rearrangement joins TRBV27 to TRBJ1-2, with 7 bases lining up with TRBD1. The trim removed 3 bases at V and 8 bases at J, leaving 6 bases unmatched. Germline-derived CDR1 and CDR2 are MNHEY and SMNVEV (reference sequence). CDR3 length equals 13 residues. CDR3 nucleotides: TGTGCCAGCAGTTTCACAGGGGTTCAGGGCTACACCTTC. Its translation: CASSFTGVQGYTF.

The chain recombines TRBV7-5 with TRBJ1-5; the table gives TRBD1 as D, unverified against the DNA. TRBV7-5 is described as a pseudogene. The CDR3 is 15 amino acids. The CDR3 nucleotides read TGTGCCAGAAGCTCCGGATCAGGGGTGTACCAGCCCCAGCATTTT. It yields the protein CARSSGSGVYQPQHF.